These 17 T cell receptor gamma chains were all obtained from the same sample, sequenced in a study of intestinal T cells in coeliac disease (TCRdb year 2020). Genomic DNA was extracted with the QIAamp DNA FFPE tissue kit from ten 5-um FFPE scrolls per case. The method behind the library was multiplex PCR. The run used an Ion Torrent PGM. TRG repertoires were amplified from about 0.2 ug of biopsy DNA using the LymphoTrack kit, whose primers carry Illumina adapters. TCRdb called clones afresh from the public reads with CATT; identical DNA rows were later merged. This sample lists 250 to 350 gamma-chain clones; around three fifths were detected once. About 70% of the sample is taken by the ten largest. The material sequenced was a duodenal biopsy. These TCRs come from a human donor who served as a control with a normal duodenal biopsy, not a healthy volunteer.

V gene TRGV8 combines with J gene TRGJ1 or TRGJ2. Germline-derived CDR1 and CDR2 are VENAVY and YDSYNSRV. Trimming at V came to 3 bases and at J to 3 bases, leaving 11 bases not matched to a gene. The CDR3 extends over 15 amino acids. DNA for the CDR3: TGTGCCACCTGGGATCCCATGCCACCTTATTATAAGAAACTCTTT. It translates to CATWDPMPPYYKKLF.

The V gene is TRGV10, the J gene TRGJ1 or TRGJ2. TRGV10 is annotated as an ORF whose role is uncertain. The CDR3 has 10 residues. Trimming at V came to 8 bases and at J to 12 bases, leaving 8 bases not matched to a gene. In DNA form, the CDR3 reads TGTGCTGCGTGGCCCGCTGGGAAACTCTTT. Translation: CAAWPAGKLF.

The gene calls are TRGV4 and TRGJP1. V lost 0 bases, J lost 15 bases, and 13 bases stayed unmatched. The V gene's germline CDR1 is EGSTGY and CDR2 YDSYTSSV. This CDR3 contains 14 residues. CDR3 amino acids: CATWDGGELVVKIF. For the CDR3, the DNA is TGTGCCACCTGGGATGGGGGAGAGTTGGTTGTCAAGATATTT.

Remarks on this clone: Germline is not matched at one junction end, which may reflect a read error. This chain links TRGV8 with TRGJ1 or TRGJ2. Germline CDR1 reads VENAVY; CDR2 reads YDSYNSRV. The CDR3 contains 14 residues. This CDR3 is CATWDRGFKDKKLF. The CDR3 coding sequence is TGTGCCACTTGGGATAGGGGGTTTAAGGATAAGAAACTCTTT.

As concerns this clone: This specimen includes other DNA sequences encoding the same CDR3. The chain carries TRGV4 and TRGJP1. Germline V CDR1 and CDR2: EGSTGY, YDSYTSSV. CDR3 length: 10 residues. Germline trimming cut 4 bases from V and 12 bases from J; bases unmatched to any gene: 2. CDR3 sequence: CATWDGFKIF. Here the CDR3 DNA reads TGTGCCACCTGGGACGGGTTCAAGATATTT.

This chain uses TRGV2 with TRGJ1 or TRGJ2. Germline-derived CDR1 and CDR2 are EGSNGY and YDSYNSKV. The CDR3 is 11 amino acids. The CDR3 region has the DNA TGTGCACCATCGATGGCTGCTAAGAAACTCTTT. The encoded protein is CAPSMAAKKLF.

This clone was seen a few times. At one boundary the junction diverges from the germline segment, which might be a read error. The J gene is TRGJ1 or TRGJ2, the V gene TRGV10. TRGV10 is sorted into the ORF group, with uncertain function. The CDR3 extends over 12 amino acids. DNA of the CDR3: TGTGCTGCGTGGGGGGTTATTTATAAGAAACTCTTT. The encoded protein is CAAWGVIYKKLF.

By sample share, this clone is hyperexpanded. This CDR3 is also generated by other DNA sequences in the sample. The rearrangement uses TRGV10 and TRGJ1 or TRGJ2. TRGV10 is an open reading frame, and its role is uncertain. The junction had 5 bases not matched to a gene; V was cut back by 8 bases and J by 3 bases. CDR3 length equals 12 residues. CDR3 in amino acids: CAAWGGYYKKLF. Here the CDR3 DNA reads TGTGCTGCGTGGGGGGGTTATTATAAGAAACTCTTT.

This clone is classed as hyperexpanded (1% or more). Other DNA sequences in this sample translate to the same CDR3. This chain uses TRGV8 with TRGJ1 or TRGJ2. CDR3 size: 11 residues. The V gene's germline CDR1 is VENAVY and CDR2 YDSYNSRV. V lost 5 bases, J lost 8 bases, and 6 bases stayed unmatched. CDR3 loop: CATWGLHKKLF. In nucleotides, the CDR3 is TGTGCCACCTGGGGACTCCATAAGAAACTCTTT.

CDR3 bases: TGTGCTGCGTGGGCCCGTGGGAAACTCTTT. Its protein product is CAAWARGKLF. The chain has TRGV10 and TRGJ1 or TRGJ2. TRGV10 is treated as an ORF (open reading frame) with a function not yet certain. The CDR3 loop spans 10 amino acids. V gave up 8 bases and J gave up 12 bases; unmatched junction bases: 8.

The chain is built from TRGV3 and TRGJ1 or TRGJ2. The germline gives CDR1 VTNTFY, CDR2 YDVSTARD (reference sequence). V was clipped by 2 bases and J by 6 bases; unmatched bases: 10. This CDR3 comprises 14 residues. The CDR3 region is CATWDIPIIYKKLF. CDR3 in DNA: TGTGCCACCTGGGACATTCCTATTATTTATAAGAAACTCTTT.

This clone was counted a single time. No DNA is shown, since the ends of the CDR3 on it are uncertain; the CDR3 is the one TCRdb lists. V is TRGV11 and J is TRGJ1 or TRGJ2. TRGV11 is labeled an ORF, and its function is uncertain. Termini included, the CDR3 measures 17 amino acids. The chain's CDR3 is CTTVPARSSQGGFKKLF.

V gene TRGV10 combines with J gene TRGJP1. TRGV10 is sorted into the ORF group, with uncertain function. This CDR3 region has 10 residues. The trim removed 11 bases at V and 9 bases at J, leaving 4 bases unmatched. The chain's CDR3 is CAASRWFKIF. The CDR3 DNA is TGTGCTGCGAGCCGTTGGTTCAAGATATTT.

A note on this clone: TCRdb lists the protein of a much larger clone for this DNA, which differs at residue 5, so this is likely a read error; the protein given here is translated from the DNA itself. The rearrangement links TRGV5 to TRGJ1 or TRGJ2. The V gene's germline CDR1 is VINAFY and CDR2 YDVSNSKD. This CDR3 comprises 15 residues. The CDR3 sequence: CATWNRPYLYYKKLF. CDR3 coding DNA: TGTGCCACCTGGAACAGGCCTTACCTTTATTATAAGAAACTCTTT.

The CDR3 bases are TGTGCTGCGTGGGATATTTTTTTGTACCCACTGGTTTGGTTCAAGATATTT. As protein: CAAWDIFLYPLVWFKIF. This chain connects TRGV10 to TRGJP1. TRGV10 is designated an ORF whose function remains uncertain. J gave up 10 bases and V 8 bases, and 23 bases lay outside the gene matches. This CDR3 spans 17 amino acids.

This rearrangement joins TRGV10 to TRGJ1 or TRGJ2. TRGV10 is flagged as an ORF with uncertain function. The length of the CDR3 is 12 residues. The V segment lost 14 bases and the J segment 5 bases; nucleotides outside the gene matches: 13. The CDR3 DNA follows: TGTGCTCGCGTGGGAGGGAATTATAAGAAACTCTTT. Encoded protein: CARVGGNYKKLF.

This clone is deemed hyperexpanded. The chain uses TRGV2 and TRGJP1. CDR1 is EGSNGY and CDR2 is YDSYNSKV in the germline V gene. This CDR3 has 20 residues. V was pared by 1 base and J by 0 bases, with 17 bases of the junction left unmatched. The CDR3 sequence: CATWDGAYPISYTTGWFKIF. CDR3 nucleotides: TGTGCCACCTGGGACGGCGCTTACCCAATCTCATATACCACTGGTTGGTTCAAGATATTT.